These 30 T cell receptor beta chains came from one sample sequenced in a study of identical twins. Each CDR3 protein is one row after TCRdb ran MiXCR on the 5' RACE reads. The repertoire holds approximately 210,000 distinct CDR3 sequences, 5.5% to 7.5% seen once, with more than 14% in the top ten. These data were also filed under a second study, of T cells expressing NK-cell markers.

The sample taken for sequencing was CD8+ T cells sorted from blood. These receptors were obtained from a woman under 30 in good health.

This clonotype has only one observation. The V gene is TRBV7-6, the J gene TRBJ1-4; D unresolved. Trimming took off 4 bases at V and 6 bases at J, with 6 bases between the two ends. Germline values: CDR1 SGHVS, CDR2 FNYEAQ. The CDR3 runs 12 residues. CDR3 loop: CASSSLDEKLFF. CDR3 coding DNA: TGTGCCAGCAGCTCCCTGGATGAAAAACTGTTTTTT.

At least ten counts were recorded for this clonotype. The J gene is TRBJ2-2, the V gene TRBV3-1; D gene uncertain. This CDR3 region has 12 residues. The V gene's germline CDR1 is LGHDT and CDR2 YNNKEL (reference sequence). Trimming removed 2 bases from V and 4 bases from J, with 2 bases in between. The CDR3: CASSQFTGELFF. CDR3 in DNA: TGTGCCAGCAGCCAATTCACCGGGGAGCTGTTTTTT.

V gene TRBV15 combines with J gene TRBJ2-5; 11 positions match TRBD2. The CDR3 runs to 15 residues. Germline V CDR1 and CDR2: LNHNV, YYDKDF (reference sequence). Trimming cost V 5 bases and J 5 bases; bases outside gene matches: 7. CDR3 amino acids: CATSSGLAGGETQYF. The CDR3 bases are TGTGCCACCAGCTCCGGTCTAGCGGGGGGTGAGACCCAGTACTTC.

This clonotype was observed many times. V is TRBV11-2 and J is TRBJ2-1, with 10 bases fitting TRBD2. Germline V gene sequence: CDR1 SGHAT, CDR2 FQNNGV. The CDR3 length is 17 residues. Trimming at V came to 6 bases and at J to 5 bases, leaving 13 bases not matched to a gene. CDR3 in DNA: TGTGCCAGCAGTCCGATAATTAGCGGGGGGCTGCACAATGAGCAGTTCTTC. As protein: CASSPIISGGLHNEQFF.

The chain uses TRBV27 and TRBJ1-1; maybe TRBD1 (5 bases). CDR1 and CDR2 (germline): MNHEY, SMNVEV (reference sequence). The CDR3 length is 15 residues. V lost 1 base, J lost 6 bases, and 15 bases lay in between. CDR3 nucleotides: TGTGCCAGCAGTTTATTTGCAGGGATTACGGCTGAAGCTTTCTTT. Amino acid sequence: CASSLFAGITAEAFF.

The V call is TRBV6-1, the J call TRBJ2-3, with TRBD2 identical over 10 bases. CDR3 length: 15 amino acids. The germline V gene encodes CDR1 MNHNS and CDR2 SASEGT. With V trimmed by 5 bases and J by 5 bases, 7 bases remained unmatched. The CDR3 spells CASSPPASGRDTQYF. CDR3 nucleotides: TGTGCCAGCAGTCCCCCGGCTAGCGGGAGAGATACGCAGTATTTT.

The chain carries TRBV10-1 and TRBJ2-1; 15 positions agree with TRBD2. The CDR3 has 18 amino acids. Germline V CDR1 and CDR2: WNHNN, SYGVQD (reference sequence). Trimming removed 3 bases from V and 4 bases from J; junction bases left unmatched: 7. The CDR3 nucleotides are TGCGCCAGCAGTGACGGACTAGCGGGAGGGCCGGGGTACAATGAGCAGTTCTTC. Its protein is CASSDGLAGGPGYNEQFF.

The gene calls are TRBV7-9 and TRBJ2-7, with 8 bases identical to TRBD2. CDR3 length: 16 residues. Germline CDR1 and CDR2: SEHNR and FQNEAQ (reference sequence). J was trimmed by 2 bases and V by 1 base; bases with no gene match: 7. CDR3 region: CASSLVSGDDPYEQYF. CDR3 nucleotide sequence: TGTGCCAGCAGCTTAGTTAGCGGGGACGACCCCTACGAGCAGTACTTC.

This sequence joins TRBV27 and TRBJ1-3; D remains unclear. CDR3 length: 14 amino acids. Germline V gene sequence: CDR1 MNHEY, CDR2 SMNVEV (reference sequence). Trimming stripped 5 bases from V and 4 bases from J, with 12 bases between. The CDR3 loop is CASSPSFGGNTIYF. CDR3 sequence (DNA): TGTGCCAGCAGTCCCTCCTTTGGGGGAAACACCATATATTTT.

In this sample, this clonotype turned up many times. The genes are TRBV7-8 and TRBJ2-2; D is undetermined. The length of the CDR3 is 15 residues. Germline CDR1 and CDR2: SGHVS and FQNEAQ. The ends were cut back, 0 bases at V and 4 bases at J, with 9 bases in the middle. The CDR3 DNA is TGTGCCAGCAGCTTAGCGGGGTCGGGCACCGGGGAGCTGTTTTTT. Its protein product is CASSLAGSGTGELFF.

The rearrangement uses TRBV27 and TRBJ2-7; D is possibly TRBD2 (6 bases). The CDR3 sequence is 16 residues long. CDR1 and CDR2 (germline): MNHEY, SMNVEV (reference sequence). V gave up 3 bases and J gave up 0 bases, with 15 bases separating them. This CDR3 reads CASSFGGGLSSYEQYF. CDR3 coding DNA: TGTGCCAGCAGTTTTGGGGGAGGCTTGAGCTCCTACGAGCAGTACTTC.

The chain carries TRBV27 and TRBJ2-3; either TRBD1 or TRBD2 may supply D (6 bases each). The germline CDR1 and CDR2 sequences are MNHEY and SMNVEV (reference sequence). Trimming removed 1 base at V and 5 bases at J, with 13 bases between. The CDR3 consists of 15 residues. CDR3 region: CASSLYFEGGDTQYF. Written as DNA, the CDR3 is TGTGCCAGCAGTTTATATTTCGAGGGGGGAGATACGCAGTATTTT.

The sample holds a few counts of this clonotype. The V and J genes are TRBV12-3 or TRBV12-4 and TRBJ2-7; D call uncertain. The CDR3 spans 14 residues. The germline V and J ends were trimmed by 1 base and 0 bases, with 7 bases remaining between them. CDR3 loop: CASSLGPSSYEQYF. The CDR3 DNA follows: TGTGCCAGCAGTTTAGGTCCGAGCTCCTACGAGCAGTACTTC.

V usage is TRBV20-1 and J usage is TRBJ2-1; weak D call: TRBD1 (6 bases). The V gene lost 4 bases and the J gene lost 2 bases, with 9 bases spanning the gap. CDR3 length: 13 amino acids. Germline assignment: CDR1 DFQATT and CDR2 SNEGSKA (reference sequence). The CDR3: CSANDRPYNEQFF. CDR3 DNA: TGCAGTGCTAACGACAGGCCCTACAATGAGCAGTTCTTC.

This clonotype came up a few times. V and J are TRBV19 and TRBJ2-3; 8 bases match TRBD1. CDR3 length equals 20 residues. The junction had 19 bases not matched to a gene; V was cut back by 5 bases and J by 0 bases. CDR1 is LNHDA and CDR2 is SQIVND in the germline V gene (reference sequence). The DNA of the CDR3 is TGTGCCAGTAGTCATACCCCTAACCCCCCGACAGGGGTGAGCACAGATACGCAGTATTTT. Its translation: CASSHTPNPPTGVSTDTQYF. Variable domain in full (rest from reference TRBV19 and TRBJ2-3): DGGITQSPKYLFRKEGQNVTLSCEQNLNHDAMYWYRQDPGQGLRLIYYSQIVNDFQKGDIAEGYSVSREKKESFPLTVTSAQKNPTAFYLCASSHTPNPPTGVSTDTQYFGPGTRLTVL.

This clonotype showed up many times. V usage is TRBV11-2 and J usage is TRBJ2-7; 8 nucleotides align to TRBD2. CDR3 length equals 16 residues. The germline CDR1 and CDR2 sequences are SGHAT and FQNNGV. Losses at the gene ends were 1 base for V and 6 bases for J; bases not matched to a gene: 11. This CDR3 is CASSLVTSGRWGEQYF. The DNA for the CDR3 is TGTGCCAGCAGCTTAGTAACGAGCGGGAGATGGGGCGAGCAGTACTTC.

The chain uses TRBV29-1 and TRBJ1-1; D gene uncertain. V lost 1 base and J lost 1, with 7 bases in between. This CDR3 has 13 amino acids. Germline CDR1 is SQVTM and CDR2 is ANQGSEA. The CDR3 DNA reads TGCAGCGTTGAAGGTACCGCGAACACTGAAGCTTTCTTT. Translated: CSVEGTANTEAFF.

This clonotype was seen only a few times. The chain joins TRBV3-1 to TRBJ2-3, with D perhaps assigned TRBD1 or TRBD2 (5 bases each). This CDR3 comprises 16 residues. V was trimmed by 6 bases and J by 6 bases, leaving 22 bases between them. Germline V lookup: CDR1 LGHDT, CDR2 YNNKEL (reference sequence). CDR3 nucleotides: TGTGCCAGCAGTGAAGAAGGGGAGATCATAACGGATACGCAGTATTTT. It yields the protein CASSEEGEIITDTQYF.

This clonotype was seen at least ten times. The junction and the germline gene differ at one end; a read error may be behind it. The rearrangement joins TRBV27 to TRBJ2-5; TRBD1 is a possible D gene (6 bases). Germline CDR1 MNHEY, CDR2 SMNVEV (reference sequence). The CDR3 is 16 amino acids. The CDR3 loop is CASGFPQGLQAETQYF. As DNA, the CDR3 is TGTGCCAGCGGTTTCCCTCAGGGGCTTCAAGCGGAGACCCAGTACTTC.

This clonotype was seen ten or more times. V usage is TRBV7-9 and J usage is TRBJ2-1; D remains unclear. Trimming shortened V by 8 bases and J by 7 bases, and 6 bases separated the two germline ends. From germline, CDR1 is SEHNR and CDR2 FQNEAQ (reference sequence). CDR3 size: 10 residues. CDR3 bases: TGTGCCAGCGGAAGGAATGAGCAGTTCTTC. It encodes CASGRNEQFF.

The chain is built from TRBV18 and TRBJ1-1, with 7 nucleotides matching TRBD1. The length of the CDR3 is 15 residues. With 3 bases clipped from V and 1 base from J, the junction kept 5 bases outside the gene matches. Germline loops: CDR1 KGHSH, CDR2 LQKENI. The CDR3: CASSPARTGNTEAFF. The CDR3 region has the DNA TGTGCCAGCTCACCCGCCAGGACAGGGAACACTGAAGCTTTCTTT.

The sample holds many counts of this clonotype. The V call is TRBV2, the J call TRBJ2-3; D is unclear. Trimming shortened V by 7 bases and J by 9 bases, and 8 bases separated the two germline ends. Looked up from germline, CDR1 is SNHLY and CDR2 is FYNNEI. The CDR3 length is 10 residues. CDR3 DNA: TGTGCCAGCACCGGGCTAACGCAGTATTTT. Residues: CASTGLTQYF.

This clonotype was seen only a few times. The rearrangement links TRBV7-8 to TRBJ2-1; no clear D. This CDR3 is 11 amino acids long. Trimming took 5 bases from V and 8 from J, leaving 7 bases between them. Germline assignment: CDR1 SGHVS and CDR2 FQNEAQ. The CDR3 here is CASSPAYEQFF. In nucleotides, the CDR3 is TGTGCCAGCAGCCCCGCGTATGAGCAGTTCTTC.

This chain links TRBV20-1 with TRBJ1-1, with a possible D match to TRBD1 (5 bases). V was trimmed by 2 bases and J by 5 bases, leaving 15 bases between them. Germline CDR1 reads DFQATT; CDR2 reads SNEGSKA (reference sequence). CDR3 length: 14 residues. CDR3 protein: CSARQTWGGTEAFF. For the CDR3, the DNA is TGCAGTGCTAGACAGACCTGGGGGGGAACTGAAGCTTTCTTT.

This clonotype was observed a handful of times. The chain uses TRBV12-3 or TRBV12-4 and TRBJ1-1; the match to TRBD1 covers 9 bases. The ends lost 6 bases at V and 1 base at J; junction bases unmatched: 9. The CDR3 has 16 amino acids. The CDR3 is CASSPLRTGANTEAFF. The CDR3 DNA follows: TGTGCCAGCAGCCCACTCCGGACAGGGGCGAACACTGAAGCTTTCTTT.

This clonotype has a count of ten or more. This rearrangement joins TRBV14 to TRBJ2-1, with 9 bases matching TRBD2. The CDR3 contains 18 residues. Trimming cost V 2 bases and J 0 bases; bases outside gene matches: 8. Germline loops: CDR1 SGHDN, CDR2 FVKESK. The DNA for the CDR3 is TGTGCCAGCAGCCAAACCGTCCTTAGCGGGAGCTCCTACAATGAGCAGTTCTTC. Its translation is CASSQTVLSGSSYNEQFF.

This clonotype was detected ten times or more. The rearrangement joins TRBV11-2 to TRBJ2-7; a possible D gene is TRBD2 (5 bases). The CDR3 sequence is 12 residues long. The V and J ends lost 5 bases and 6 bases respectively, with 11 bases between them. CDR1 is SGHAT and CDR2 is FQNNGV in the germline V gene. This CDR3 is CASSLDSIEQYF. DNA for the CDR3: TGTGCCAGCAGCCTGGACTCGATCGAGCAGTACTTC.

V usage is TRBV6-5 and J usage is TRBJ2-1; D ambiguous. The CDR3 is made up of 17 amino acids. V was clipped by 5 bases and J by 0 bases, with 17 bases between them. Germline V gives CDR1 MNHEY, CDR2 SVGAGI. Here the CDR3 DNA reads TGTGCCAGCAGTACCCCGACCCAGAAATACTCCTACAATGAGCAGTTCTTC. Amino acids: CASSTPTQKYSYNEQFF.

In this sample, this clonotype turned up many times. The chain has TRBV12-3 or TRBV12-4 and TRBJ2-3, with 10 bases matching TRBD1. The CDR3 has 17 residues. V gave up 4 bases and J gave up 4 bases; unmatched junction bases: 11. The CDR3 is CASSSLLGTGVPDTQYF. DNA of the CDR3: TGTGCCAGCAGTTCCCTTCTCGGGACAGGGGTTCCAGATACGCAGTATTTT.

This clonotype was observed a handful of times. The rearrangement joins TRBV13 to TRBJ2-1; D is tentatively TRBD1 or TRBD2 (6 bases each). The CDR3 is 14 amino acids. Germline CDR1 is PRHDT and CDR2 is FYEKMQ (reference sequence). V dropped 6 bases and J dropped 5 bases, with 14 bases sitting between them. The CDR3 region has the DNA TGTGCCAGCAGTGGAGGGGGGAGACACAATGAGCAGTTCTTC. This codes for CASSGGGRHNEQFF.